This T cell receptor (beta chain) was captured by sequencing in a study of shared clonotypes between healthy human individuals. Trimming took 2 bases from V and 10 from J, leaving 12 bases between them. Germline CDR1 reads SGHTA; CDR2 reads FQGNSA. CDR3 length: 13 residues. Overall study findings and caveats: In general, naive subsets displayed greater estimated richness than memory subsets did. Several donors held around 5% of naive CD4 clonotypes in common.

The authors loaded approximately 220 ng DNA, roughly 27,000 T cell genomes, into sorted-subset replicate PCRs. Clones were read by immunoSEQ multiplex PCR, and TCRdb kept only the in-frame ones, dropping some. The sample has roughly 2.2 million clones; just over 90% are singletons. All participating donors were Caucasian adults from Nashville, Tennessee. Concerning this clone itself: Antigen: not known.

The rearrangement uses TRBV7-2 and TRBJ2-1; D gene ambiguous. The material sequenced was naive CD4+ T cells from PBMCs. Subset in this sample: CD45RA+ positively selected. The TCR originated in a man between 18 and 29 years old in good health. Some clones in this sample may be carry-over from other donors' samples. In DNA, the CDR3 is TGTGCCAGCAGCTTACTTATTACTGGAGAGCAGTTCTTC. As protein: CASSLLITGEQFF.